This TCR beta chain was captured in a study of molecular identifiers for immune sequencing clone quantification. Study background: Four of five RNA aliquots from roughly 21,000 or 96,000 naive CD8 T cells were sequenced.

Naive CD8 T cells underwent sorting with the CD8+CD4-CCR7+CD45RA+ definition. Study results and limitations: Highly expanded clone sizes could be underestimated by identical TCR molecules sharing a barcode.

Previously described methods and listed TCR primers were employed for the bulk TCR libraries. TCRdb itself ran the PCR reads through MiXCR, one entry per CDR3 protein. This sample yields approximately 680,000 distinct CDR3 sequences, of which roughly 23% are seen a single time; about 0.8% belongs to the top ten. With regard to this clonotype: No antigen is known for it.

V dropped 3 bases and J dropped 0 bases, with 8 bases sitting between them. The CDR3 runs to 13 residues. Germline loops: CDR1 DFQATT, CDR2 SNEGSKA (reference sequence). V gene TRBV20-1 combines with J gene TRBJ2-5; perhaps TRBD2 as D (5 bases). The sequenced material came from naive CD8+ T cells from blood, with Jurkat cell RNA spiked in. Subset denoted: FACS-sorted CD8+CD4-CCR7+CD45RA+ naive T cells. The sequence was obtained from a human donor in good health. Some libraries in this study had Jurkat cell RNA spiked in. For the CDR3, the DNA is TGCAGTGCTAGGGAGCGGAACCAAGAGACCCAGTACTTC. This translates into CSARERNQETQYF.